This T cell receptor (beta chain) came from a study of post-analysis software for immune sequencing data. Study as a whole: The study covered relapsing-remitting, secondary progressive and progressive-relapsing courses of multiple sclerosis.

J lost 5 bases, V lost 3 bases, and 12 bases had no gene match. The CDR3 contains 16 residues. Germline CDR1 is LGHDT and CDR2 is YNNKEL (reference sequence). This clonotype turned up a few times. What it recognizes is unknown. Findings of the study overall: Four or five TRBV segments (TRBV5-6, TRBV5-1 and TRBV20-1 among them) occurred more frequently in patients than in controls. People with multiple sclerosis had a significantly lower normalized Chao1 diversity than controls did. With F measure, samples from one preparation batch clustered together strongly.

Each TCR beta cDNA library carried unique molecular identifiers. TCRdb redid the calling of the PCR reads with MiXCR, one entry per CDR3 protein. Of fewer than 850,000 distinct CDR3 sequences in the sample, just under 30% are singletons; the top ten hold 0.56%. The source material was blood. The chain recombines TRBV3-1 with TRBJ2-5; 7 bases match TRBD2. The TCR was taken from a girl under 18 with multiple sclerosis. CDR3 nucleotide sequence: TGTGCCAGCAGCCATTATGGACTAGAGGTGGCGGAGACCCAGTACTTC. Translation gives CASSHYGLEVAETQYF.